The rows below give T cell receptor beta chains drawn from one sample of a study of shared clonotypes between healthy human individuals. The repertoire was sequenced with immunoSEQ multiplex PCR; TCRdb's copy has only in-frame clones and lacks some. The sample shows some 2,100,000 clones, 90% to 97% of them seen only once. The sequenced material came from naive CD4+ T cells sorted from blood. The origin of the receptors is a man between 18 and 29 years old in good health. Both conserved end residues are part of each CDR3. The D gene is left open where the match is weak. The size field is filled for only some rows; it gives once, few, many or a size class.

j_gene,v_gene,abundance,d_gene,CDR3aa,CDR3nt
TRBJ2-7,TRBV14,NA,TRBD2,CASSQDLRLAGGSYEQYF,TGTGCCAGCAGCCAAGATTTGCGACTAGCGGGAGGATCCTACGAGCAGTACTTC
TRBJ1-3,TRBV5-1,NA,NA,CASSTVQGSGNTIYF,TGCGCCAGCAGCACTGTTCAGGGCTCTGGAAACACCATATATTTT
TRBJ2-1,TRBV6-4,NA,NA,CASSERGLSYNEQFF,TGTGCCAGCAGTGAGCGCGGGCTCTCCTACAATGAGCAGTTCTTC
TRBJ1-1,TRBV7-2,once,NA,CASSFRAWGDTEAFF,TGTGCCAGCAGCTTTAGGGCGTGGGGAGACACTGAAGCTTTCTTT
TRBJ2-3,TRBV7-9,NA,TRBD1,CASSQTGGATDTQYF,TGTGCCAGCAGCCAAACAGGGGGAGCGACAGATACGCAGTATTTT
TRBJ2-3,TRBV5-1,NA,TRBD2,CASTLSGGRADTQYF,TGCGCCAGCACCCTTTCGGGGGGGCGTGCAGATACGCAGTATTTT
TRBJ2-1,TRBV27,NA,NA,CASSLSGLSLGGNNEQFF,TGTGCCAGCAGTTTATCGGGGTTGAGTTTGGGGGGTAACAATGAGCAGTTCTTC
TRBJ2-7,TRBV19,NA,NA,CASSRAGEYEQYF,TGTGCCAGTAGTAGGGCCGGAGAATACGAGCAGTACTTC
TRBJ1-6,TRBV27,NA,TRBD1,CASSPSQGNNSPLHF,TGTGCCAGCAGTCCTTCACAGGGGAATAATTCACCCCTCCACTTT
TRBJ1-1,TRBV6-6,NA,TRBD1,CASIHKDRVVLTEAFF,TGTGCCAGCATCCACAAGGACAGGGTTGTTCTGACTGAAGCTTTCTTT
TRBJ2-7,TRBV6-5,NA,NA,CASTAPGFYEQYF,TGTGCCAGCACCGCCCCAGGGTTCTACGAGCAGTACTTC
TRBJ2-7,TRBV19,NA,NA,CASIQGAPEQYF,TGTGCCAGTATCCAGGGCGCTCCCGAGCAGTACTTC
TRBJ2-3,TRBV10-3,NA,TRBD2,CATGRERDTQYF,TGTGCCACAGGGCGGGAGAGGGATACGCAGTATTTT
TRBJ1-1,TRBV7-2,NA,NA,CASSPWGQSNTEAFF,TGTGCCAGCAGCCCTTGGGGGCAGTCGAACACTGAAGCTTTCTTT